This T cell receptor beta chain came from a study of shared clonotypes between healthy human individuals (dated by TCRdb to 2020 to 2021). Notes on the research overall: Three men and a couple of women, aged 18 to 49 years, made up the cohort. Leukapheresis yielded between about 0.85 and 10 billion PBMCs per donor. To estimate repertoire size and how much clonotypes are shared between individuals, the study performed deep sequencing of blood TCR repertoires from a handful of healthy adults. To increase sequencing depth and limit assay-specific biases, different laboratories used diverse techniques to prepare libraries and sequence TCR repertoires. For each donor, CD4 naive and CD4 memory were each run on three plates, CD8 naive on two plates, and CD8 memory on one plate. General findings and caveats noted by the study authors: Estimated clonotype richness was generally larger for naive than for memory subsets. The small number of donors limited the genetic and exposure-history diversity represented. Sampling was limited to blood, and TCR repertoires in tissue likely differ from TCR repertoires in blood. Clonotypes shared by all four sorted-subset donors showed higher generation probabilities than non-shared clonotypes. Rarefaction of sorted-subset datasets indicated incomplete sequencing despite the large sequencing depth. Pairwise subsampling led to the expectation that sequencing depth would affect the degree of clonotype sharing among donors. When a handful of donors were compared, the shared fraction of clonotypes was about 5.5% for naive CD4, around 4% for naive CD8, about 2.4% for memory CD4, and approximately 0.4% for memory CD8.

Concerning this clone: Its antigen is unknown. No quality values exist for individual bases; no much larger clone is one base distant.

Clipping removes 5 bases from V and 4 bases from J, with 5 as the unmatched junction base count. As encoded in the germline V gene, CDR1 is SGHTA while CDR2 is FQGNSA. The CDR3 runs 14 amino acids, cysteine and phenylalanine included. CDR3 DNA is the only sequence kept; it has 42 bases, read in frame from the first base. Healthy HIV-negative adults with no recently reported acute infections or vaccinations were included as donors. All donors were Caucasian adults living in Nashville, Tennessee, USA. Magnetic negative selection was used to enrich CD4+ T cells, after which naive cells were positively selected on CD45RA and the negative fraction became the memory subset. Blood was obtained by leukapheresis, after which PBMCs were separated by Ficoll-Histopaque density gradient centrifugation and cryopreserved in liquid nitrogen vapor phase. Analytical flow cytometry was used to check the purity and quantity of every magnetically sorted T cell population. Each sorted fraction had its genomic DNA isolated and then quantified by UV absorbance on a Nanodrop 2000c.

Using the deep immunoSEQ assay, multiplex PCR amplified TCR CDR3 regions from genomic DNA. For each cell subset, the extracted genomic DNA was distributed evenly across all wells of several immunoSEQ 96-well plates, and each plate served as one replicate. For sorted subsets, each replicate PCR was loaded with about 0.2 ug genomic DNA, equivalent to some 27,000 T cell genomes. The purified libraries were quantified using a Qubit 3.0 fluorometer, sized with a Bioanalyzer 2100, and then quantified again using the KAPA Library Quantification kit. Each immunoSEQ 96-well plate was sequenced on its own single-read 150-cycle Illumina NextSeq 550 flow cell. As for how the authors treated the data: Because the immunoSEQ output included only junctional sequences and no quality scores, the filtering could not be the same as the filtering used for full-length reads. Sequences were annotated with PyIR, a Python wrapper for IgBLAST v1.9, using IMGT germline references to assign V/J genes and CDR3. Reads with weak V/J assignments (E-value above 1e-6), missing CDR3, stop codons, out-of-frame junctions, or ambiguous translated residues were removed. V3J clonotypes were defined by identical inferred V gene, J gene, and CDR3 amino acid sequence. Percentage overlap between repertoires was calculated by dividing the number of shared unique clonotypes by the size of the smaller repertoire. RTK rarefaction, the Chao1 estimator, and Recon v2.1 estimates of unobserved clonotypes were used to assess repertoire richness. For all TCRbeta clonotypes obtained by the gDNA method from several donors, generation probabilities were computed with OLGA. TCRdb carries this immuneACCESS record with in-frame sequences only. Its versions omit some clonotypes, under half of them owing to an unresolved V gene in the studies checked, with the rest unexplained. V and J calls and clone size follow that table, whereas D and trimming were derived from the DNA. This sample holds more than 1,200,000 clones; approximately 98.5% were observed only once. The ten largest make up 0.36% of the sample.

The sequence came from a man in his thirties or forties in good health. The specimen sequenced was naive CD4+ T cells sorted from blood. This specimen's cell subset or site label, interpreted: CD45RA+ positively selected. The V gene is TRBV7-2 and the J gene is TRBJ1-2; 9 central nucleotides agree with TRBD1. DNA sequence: TGTGCCAGCAGCCTGGGACAGGGCGGCTATGGCTACACCTTC. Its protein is CASSLGQGGYGYTF.